The present entry profiles one T cell receptor (beta chain) with its context. Its antigen is unidentified. Running of the assay took place at deep level. Ten immunoSEQ deep assay plates were used by the authors to sequence unsorted PBMC DNA. Some clones are missing from TCRdb's copy, which holds only in-frame ones; the method was immunoSEQ multiplex PCR. The sample consists of some 490,000 clones, approximately 78% of them appearing once. The data derive from a study of shared clonotypes between healthy human individuals. Study donors comprised healthy, HIV-negative adults devoid of recent acute infection or vaccination. Overall study findings and caveats: Exclusively blood specimens were collected; tissue repertoires likely differ.

Germline V gives CDR1 MNHEY, CDR2 SMNVEV (reference sequence). This CDR3 has 12 residues. The germline V and J ends were trimmed by 7 bases and 3 bases, with 10 bases remaining between them. Sequencing was carried out using PBMCs. The sequence was obtained from a woman aged 40 to 50 in good health. Some clones in this sample may be carry-over from other donors' samples. This sequence joins TRBV27 and TRBJ2-7, with D hard to call. The CDR3 nucleotides read TGTGCCAGCACCCCCATGGGCTACGAGCAGTACTTC. This encodes CASTPMGYEQYF.